This entry describes one TCR beta chain. As yet, its antigen is unknown. This sample stems from a study of T cell responses to AZD1222 COVID-19 vaccine. This CDR3 is 13 amino acids long. Trimming stripped 4 bases from V and 6 bases from J, with 13 bases between. Germline CDR1 reads MNHNY; CDR2 reads SVGAGI (reference sequence). Assay: immunoSEQ multiplex PCR; the TCRdb copy retains only in-frame clones and omits some. The repertoire holds 200,000 to 300,000 clones, roughly 93% seen once, with approximately 0.52% in the top ten. Study-wide points: Spike-specific TCR breadth rose after two AZD1222 doses, and depth rose as well. The study identified only five to seven AZD1222 recipients as seropositive at baseline. Donors were mostly white British, more females; clonal diversity possibly underestimated.

The J gene is TRBJ2-7, the V gene TRBV6-6, with D perhaps TRBD1 (6 bases). The starting material was peripheral blood, obtained on day 0 of AZD1222 vaccination. The TCR originated in an adult in good health. CDR3 sequence reads: CASSSTGLAEQYF. The DNA for the CDR3 is TGTGCCAGCAGTTCAACAGGGCTCGCCGAGCAGTACTTC.